Described below is a single T cell receptor (beta chain) sequence and its context. CDR3 length equals 14 residues. Trimming cost V 5 bases and J 0 bases, with 9 bases left between them. Germline CDR1 and CDR2: SGHTA and FQGNSA. The assay was immunoSEQ multiplex PCR, and TCRdb's table has in-frame clones only and misses some. This table has some 140,000 clones, 80% to 95% appearing once. This sample stems from a study of T cell responses to AZD1222 COVID-19 vaccine. The sample in question was peripheral blood, obtained 28 days after the second AZD1222 dose. The genes are TRBV7-2 and TRBJ2-3; D is possibly TRBD2 (5 bases). This clonotype originated in an adult who received the AZD1222 COVID-19 vaccine. Here the CDR3 reads CASSARTSTDTQYF. The CDR3 nucleotides are TGTGCCAGCAGCGCAAGGACTAGCACAGATACGCAGTATTTT.